The sequence of this T cell receptor (beta chain) was determined in a study of T cell repertoires in cytomegalovirus infection. The study's findings and limits: In two of eight donors, the top clonotype was HLA-C-restricted CMV-specific.

Turning to this clonotype: Its antigen remains unidentified.

From the reads, TCRdb called clonotypes with MiXCR, one entry per CDR3 protein. The sample has about 300,000 distinct CDR3 sequences; roughly 9.3% are singletons. Germline-derived CDR1 and CDR2 are ENHRY and SYGVKD. Trimming took off 4 bases at V and 8 bases at J, with 12 bases between the two ends. This CDR3 is 13 amino acids long. Specimen: PBMCs. The chain recombines TRBV10-3 with TRBJ2-1; the D is unclear. The TCR was taken from a human donor in good health (CMV status not recorded). Some clones in this sample may be carry-over from other donors' samples. This CDR3 is CAISGVNPDEQFF. The CDR3, as DNA: TGTGCCATCAGTGGGGTCAACCCGGATGAGCAGTTCTTC.